These 14 T cell receptor beta chains originate from one sample sequenced in a study of CD8 T cells in ankylosing spondylitis. TCRdb used MiXCR to reprocess the 5' RACE reads, holding one entry per CDR3 protein. This table holds approximately 220,000 distinct CDR3 sequences, 20% to 30% found once. The sample consisted of blood, either unsorted or a sorted T cell fraction (not recorded which). The receptors were sampled from a male donor with ankylosing spondylitis or in good health (not recorded which).

This clonotype has ten or more counts. The DNA of the CDR3 is TGCAGCGTTGATGGCGGGAGTACCCCCTACGAGCAGTACTTC. Amino acids: CSVDGGSTPYEQYF. The chain has TRBV29-1 and TRBJ2-7, with 7 bases lining up with TRBD2. V shed 3 bases and J 2 bases; nucleotides not matched to a gene: 7. This CDR3 spans 14 amino acids. Germline-derived CDR1 and CDR2 are SQVTM and ANQGSEA.

Ten or more counts support this clonotype. The chain employs TRBV7-2 and TRBJ2-2; tentatively, D is TRBD2 (6 bases). Germline CDR1 SGHTA, CDR2 FQGNSA. The CDR3 has 16 amino acids. V was clipped by 4 bases and J by 5 bases, with 17 bases between them. The CDR3 region is CASSSVGRGSTGELFF. CDR3 coding DNA: TGTGCCAGCAGCTCCGTAGGCCGGGGGTCTACCGGGGAGCTGTTTTTT.

This clonotype was seen many times. The rearrangement uses TRBV5-1 and TRBJ2-1; the match to TRBD2 covers 13 bases. Looked up from germline, CDR1 is SGHRS and CDR2 is YFSETQ. V shed 0 bases and J 7 bases; nucleotides not matched to a gene: 7. The CDR3 is 17 amino acids. The CDR3 DNA reads TGCGCCAGCAGCTTGGCTCCCGGACTAGCGGGAGCTAATGAGCAGTTCTTC. Amino acid sequence: CASSLAPGLAGANEQFF. Combining the CDR3 with reference TRBV5-1 and TRBJ2-1 gives the whole variable domain KAGVTQTPRYLIKTRGQQVTLSCSPISGHRSVSWYQQTPGQGLQFLFEYFSETQRNKGNFPGRFSGRQFSNSRSEMNVSTLELGDSALYLCASSLAPGLAGANEQFFGPGTRLTVL.

This clonotype was seen repeatedly, ten times or more. J is TRBJ2-7 and V is TRBV9, with 7 bases that match TRBD1. V was pared by 0 bases and J by 2 bases, with 5 bases of the junction left unmatched. CDR1 is SGDLS, CDR2 YYNGEE, per germline. The CDR3 is 15 amino acids. The CDR3 DNA follows: TGTGCCAGCAGCGTAGAATCAGGGGGACCCTACGAGCAGTACTTC. Protein product: CASSVESGGPYEQYF.

CDR3 nucleotides: TGTGCCAGCAGCTTGTTTCAAATCCAAGAGACCCAGTACTTC. Its protein product is CASSLFQIQETQYF. The chain is built from TRBV5-6 and TRBJ2-5, with D unresolved. This CDR3 has 14 amino acids. Germline values: CDR1 SGHDT, CDR2 YYEEEE. The germline V and J ends were trimmed by 1 base and 1 base, with 8 bases remaining between them.

This clonotype was observed many times. The genes are TRBV27 and TRBJ2-3, with D hard to call. The CDR3 is 16 amino acids. V was trimmed by 0 bases and J by 2 bases, leaving 12 bases between them. Per germline, CDR1 MNHEY and CDR2 SMNVEV (reference sequence). This CDR3 reads CASSLSIAASTDTQYF. In DNA, the CDR3 is TGTGCCAGCAGTTTATCGATCGCCGCCTCCACAGATACGCAGTATTTT.

The V and J genes are TRBV5-1 and TRBJ1-2; D is unresolved. The CDR3 length is 13 residues. The germline CDR1 and CDR2 sequences are SGHRS and YFSETQ. Trimming shortened V by 5 bases and J by 8 bases, and 16 bases separated the two germline ends. The DNA for the CDR3 is TGCGCCAGCAGTCTGGACCTTGGCGAGGGCTACACCTTC. It specifies CASSLDLGEGYTF.

This clonotype was counted ten times or more. The rearrangement joins TRBV6-5 to TRBJ2-3, with D possibly being TRBD1 (5 bases). The V gene lost 4 bases and the J gene lost 3 bases, with 11 bases spanning the gap. In germline, CDR1 is MNHEY, CDR2 SVGAGI. CDR3 length: 14 amino acids. CDR3 nucleotides: TGTGCCAGCAGTTTATGGACATCAACAGATACGCAGTATTTT. Amino acid sequence: CASSLWTSTDTQYF.

This clonotype was seen repeatedly, ten times or more. The chain combines TRBV4-2 with TRBJ2-3; 12 positions match TRBD2. The CDR3 is 16 residues long. J gave up 0 bases and V 8 bases, and 6 bases lay outside the gene matches. Germline V gene lookup returns CDR1 LGHNA and CDR2 YNFKEQ. CDR3 in amino acids: CASSRGTSGSTDTQYF. Written as DNA, the CDR3 is TGTGCCAGCTCACGCGGGACTAGCGGGAGCACAGATACGCAGTATTTT.

This clonotype has ten or more counts. This rearrangement joins TRBV29-1 to TRBJ2-4; D tentatively reads TRBD1 or TRBD2 (5 bases each). CDR1 and CDR2 from the germline V gene are SQVTM and ANQGSEA. The CDR3 sequence is 15 residues long. Between the trimmed V and J ends, which lost 7 bases and 2 bases, there was a span of 18 bases. The CDR3 loop reads CSAGTSGLTKNIQYF. The CDR3 nucleotides read TGCAGCGCTGGGACGTCTGGGCTCACCAAAAACATTCAGTACTTC. Together with reference TRBV29-1 and TRBJ2-4, the CDR3 gives the full variable domain: SAVISQKPSRDICQRGTSLTIQCQVDSQVTMMFWYRQQPGQSLTLIATANQGSEATYESGFVIDKFPISRPNLTFSTLTVSNMSPEDSSIYLCSAGTSGLTKNIQYFGAGTRLSVL.

This clonotype was seen repeatedly, ten times or more. The rearrangement links TRBV20-1 to TRBJ2-1; 12 nucleotides align to TRBD2. Germline V CDR1 and CDR2: DFQATT, SNEGSKA (reference sequence). Trimming at V came to 3 bases and at J to 8 bases, leaving 5 bases not matched to a gene. The CDR3 length is 14 residues. The CDR3 sequence: CSASPGLAGDEQFF. The CDR3 coding sequence is TGCAGTGCTAGCCCGGGACTAGCGGGTGATGAGCAGTTCTTC.

The J gene is TRBJ1-5, the V gene TRBV19, with unresolved D. This CDR3 has 12 amino acids. The ends were cut back, 8 bases at V and 6 bases at J, with 11 bases in the middle. Germline V gene sequence: CDR1 LNHDA, CDR2 SQIVND (reference sequence). The DNA for the CDR3 is TGTGCCAGTGGGTCCAAAGGTCAGCCCCAGCATTTT. The encoded protein is CASGSKGQPQHF.

This clonotype was seen repeatedly, ten times or more. The genes are TRBV12-3 or TRBV12-4 and TRBJ2-1, with D possibly TRBD1 on 6 matching bases. V was pared by 3 bases and J by 6 bases, with 12 bases between. This CDR3 spans 14 amino acids. This CDR3 reads CASSFRGHINEQFF. The CDR3 DNA reads as TGTGCCAGCAGTTTTCGGGGACACATCAATGAGCAGTTCTTC.

This chain links TRBV10-3 with TRBJ1-1, with a possible D match to TRBD1 (5 bases). The V end lost 5 bases, the J end lost 0 bases, and 10 bases lay between the germline ends. CDR1 and CDR2 (germline): ENHRY, SYGVKD. This CDR3 has 14 amino acids. CDR3 region: CAISPTEMNTEAFF. CDR3 DNA: TGTGCCATCAGTCCGACAGAGATGAACACTGAAGCTTTCTTT.